This TCR beta chain was recovered during a study of OX40 agonist ivuxolimab in advanced cancers. The wider study: Two cutaneous melanoma patients and one hepatocellular carcinoma patient, three in all, had partial responses.

In the case of this clone: Its target is not known.

CDR1 is SGHVS and CDR2 is FNYEAQ in the germline V gene. The ends were cut back, 5 bases at V and 4 bases at J, with 17 bases in the middle. The CDR3 extends over 15 amino acids. Findings and limits, study-wide: Antigen specificity of clonally expanded peripheral T cells was not established.

Data came from immunoSEQ multiplex PCR; TCRdb stores just in-frame clones and leaves some out. The sample has about 62,000 clones; 85% are singletons. The chain recombines TRBV7-6 with TRBJ2-5; D may be TRBD2 (7 bases). The sample was CD4+ or CD8+ T cells sorted from blood, taken in a trial of the OX40 agonist ivuxolimab. This receptor was obtained from an adult with an advanced solid tumor such as melanoma, head and neck, liver or kidney cancer. CDR3 residues: CASSANTGGRETQYF. In nucleotides, the CDR3 is TGTGCCAGCAGCGCTAATACGGGGGGCAGAGAGACCCAGTACTTC.